The 10 T cell receptor beta chains given below trace back to one sample, sequenced in a study of T cell responses to AZD1222 COVID-19 vaccine. Sequencing used immunoSEQ multiplex PCR; TCRdb keeps in-frame clones, though not all of them. The data hold around 140,000 clones, with 90% to 95% observed a single time. The specimen was peripheral blood, collected 28 days after the second AZD1222 dose. Receptors originate from an adult who received the AZD1222 COVID-19 vaccine.

The V call is TRBV19, the J call TRBJ2-4; D is undetermined. The germline V gene encodes CDR1 LNHDA and CDR2 SQIVND (reference sequence). The CDR3 totals 18 residues. Trimming took 3 bases from V and 0 from J, leaving 18 bases between them. CDR3 loop: CASSMGLIRTLAKNIQYF. In nucleotides, the CDR3 is TGTGCCAGTAGTATGGGCCTCATACGGACCCTAGCCAAAAACATTCAGTACTTC.

The CDR3 is CAISGTGFSGNTIYF. The CDR3 DNA is TGTGCCATCAGTGGGACAGGCTTCTCTGGAAACACCATATATTTT. The chain couples TRBV10-3 to TRBJ1-3, with 7 nucleotides matching TRBD1. V gave up 4 bases and J gave up 0 bases; unmatched junction bases: 3. The CDR3 has 15 amino acids. Germline V CDR1 and CDR2: ENHRY, SYGVKD.

The chain employs TRBV15 and TRBJ1-1; 7 bases fit TRBD1. Germline assignment: CDR1 LNHNV and CDR2 YYDKDF (reference sequence). Trimming removed 3 bases from V and 1 base from J; junction bases left unmatched: 2. The CDR3 covers 14 residues. DNA of the CDR3: TGTGCCACCAGCAGGGGACAGTCGAACACTGAAGCTTTCTTT. This codes for CATSRGQSNTEAFF.

Only a few counts were recorded for this clone. CDR3 sequence reads: CASSPPGDSNQPQHF. The DNA of the CDR3 is TGTGCCAGCAGTCCCCCAGGGGATAGCAATCAGCCCCAGCATTTT. V gene TRBV28 combines with J gene TRBJ1-5; weak D call: TRBD1 (6 bases). Germline assignment: CDR1 MDHEN and CDR2 SYDVKM. The length of the CDR3 is 15 residues. The ends were cut back, 5 bases at V and 0 bases at J, with 11 bases in the middle.

This chain connects TRBV7-7 to TRBJ2-3, with D perhaps given as TRBD1 or TRBD2 (5 bases each). From germline, CDR1 is SSHAT and CDR2 FNYEAQ (reference sequence). The CDR3 has 14 residues. V lost 5 bases to trimming and J lost 5 bases, with 14 bases between them. CDR3: CASSLDGALDTQYF. CDR3 in DNA: TGTGCCAGCAGCCTGGACGGGGCGTTAGATACGCAGTATTTT.

V and J are TRBV27 and TRBJ1-4, with D possibly TRBD1 on 5 matching bases. The germline V and J ends were trimmed by 6 bases and 7 bases, with 21 bases remaining between them. This CDR3 is built from 16 residues. The germline CDR1 and CDR2 sequences are MNHEY and SMNVEV (reference sequence). The CDR3 region has the DNA TGTGCCAGCAGGCGCCATACAGGTTTGAGCGCTGAAAAACTGTTTTTT. As protein: CASRRHTGLSAEKLFF.

CDR3 residues: CASSLELKMADTQYF. CDR3 nucleotides: TGTGCCAGCAGCTTGGAGCTGAAAATGGCAGATACGCAGTATTTT. This chain links TRBV5-4 with TRBJ2-3; D gene ambiguous. Germline V gene sequence: CDR1 SGHNT, CDR2 YYREEE (reference sequence). The ends were cut back, 0 bases at V and 4 bases at J, with 12 bases in the middle. This CDR3 has 15 amino acids. Combining the CDR3 with reference TRBV5-4 and TRBJ2-3 gives the whole variable domain ETGVTQSPTHLIKTRGQQVTLRCSSQSGHNTVSWYQQALGQGPQFIFQYYREEENGRGNFPPRFSGLQFPNYSSELNVNALELDDSALYLCASSLELKMADTQYFGPGTRLTVL.

J is TRBJ1-5 and V is TRBV24-1; no clear D gene. The V gene's germline CDR1 is KGHDR and CDR2 SFDVKD. The CDR3 runs 14 residues. The V end was cut by 0 bases, the J end by 0 bases, with 2 bases between. The DNA for the CDR3 is TGTGCCACCAGTGATTTGGATAGCAATCAGCCCCAGCATTTT. This codes for CATSDLDSNQPQHF.

The chain uses TRBV10-3 and TRBJ1-6; D gene uncertain. The CDR3 runs to 13 residues. Germline CDR1 reads ENHRY; CDR2 reads SYGVKD. With 6 bases removed from V and 6 bases from J, the gap between germline ends came to 9 bases. The CDR3 region has the DNA TGTGCCATCAGCCCATCCGGTAATTCACCCCTCCACTTT. This codes for CAISPSGNSPLHF.

Worth noting for this clone: A much bigger clone sits one base away, suggesting this may be a read error. The chain employs TRBV25-1 and TRBJ2-7; tentatively, D is TRBD1 or TRBD2 (5 bases each). The CDR3 covers 13 residues. V dropped 7 bases and J dropped 1 base, with 11 bases sitting between them. Germline V gives CDR1 MGHDK, CDR2 SYGVNS. CDR3 loop: CASTGRKSYEQYF. CDR3 in DNA: TGTGCCAGCACGGGGCGGAAGTCCTACGAGCAGTACTTC.